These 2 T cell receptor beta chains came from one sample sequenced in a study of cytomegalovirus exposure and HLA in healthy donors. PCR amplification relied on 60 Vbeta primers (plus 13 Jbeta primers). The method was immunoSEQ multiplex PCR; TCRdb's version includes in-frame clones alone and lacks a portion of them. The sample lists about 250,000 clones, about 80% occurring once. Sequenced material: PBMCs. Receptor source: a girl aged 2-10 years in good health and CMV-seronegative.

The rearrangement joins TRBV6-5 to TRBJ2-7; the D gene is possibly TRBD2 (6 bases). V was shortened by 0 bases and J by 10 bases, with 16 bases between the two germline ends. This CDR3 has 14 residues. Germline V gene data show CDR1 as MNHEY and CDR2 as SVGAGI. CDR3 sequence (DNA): TGTGCCAGCAGTTACTCGAGACCGGGGGACGGACAGTACTTC. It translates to CASSYSRPGDGQYF.

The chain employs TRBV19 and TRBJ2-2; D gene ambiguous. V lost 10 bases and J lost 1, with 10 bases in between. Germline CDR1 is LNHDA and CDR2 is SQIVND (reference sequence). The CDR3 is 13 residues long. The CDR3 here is CATPQQNTGELFF. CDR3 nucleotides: TGTGCCACACCCCAACAGAACACCGGGGAGCTGTTTTTT.